These T cell receptor beta chains were read from a single sample in a study of T cells after yellow fever vaccination. Via MiXCR, TCRdb re-called the 5' RACE reads, giving one row per CDR3 protein. This table holds about 350,000 distinct CDR3 sequences, around 8.1% found once. The sample here was PBMCs, taken about 49 days after the first yellow fever vaccination. Source of these receptors: a man aged 18 to 29 who received the YFV17D yellow fever vaccine. Both conserved end residues are part of each CDR3. A D gene is named only where the DNA matches it firmly. Clone size is given for some rows only: seen once, a few or many times, or a class if the clone is expanded.

clone size	D gene	V gene	J gene	CDR3 DNA	CDR3 protein
few	TRBD1	TRBV5-1	TRBJ2-3	TGCGCCAGCAGCTTGCCTTTACCGGGACAGGGGGCGACAGATACGCAGTATTTT	CASSLPLPGQGATDTQYF
few	-	TRBV18	TRBJ2-7	TGTGCCAGCTCACCTTGGAGGGCGGGGGAGCAGTACTTC	CASSPWRAGEQYF
-	TRBD1	TRBV6-2/TRBV6-3	TRBJ2-7	TGTGCCAGCAGGGATTCCGGGACAGGGACATTCTACGAGCAGTACTTC	CASRDSGTGTFYEQYF
few	TRBD2	TRBV5-1	TRBJ2-5	TGCGCCAGCAGCTGGGTAGCGGGGGCCAGACAAGAGACCCAGTACTTC	CASSWVAGARQETQYF
many	-	TRBV12-3/TRBV12-4	TRBJ2-5	TGTGCCAGCAGTTTAAGGGCTGGGCCTTACCAAGAGACCCAGTACTTC	CASSLRAGPYQETQYF
many	TRBD2	TRBV20-1	TRBJ2-1	TGCAGTGCTAGGAGCCTAGCGGGGGGAACCTACAATGAGCAGTTCTTC	CSARSLAGGTYNEQFF
few	-	TRBV7-2	TRBJ1-5	TGTGCCAGCAGCTTGTTGGGCAGGACCGATCAGCCCCAGCATTTT	CASSLLGRTDQPQHF
few	TRBD1	TRBV6-1	TRBJ1-6	TGTGCCAGCCTTGTGTACCCGGGACAGATGAATTCACCCCTCCACTTT	CASLVYPGQMNSPLHF
-	-	TRBV12-3/TRBV12-4	TRBJ1-4	TGTGCCAGCACGGCAGGGAGGGAAAAACTGTTTTTT	CASTAGREKLFF
-	-	TRBV23-1	TRBJ1-5	TGCGCCAGCATTCAGCCCCAGCATTTT	CASIQPQHF
few	-	TRBV24-1	TRBJ1-5	TGTGCCACCAGTGAGACTCAGGGAGTCCGTAATCAGCCCCAGCATTTT	CATSETQGVRNQPQHF
few	TRBD1	TRBV3-1	TRBJ2-7	TGTGCCAGCAGCCACGCGGGACAGGGGATCCACGAGCAGTACTTC	CASSHAGQGIHEQYF
few	-	TRBV18	TRBJ2-7	TGTGCCAGCTCACCCCCAGGCTACGAGCAGTACTTC	CASSPPGYEQYF
few	-	TRBV5-1	TRBJ2-5	TGCGCCAGCAGCTTGGGGCTGCAAATCAAAGAGACCCAGTACTTC	CASSLGLQIKETQYF
-	-	TRBV7-6	TRBJ2-5	TGTGCCAGCAGCTCATCCGGGACTCTCGTGGAGACCCAGTACTTC	CASSSSGTLVETQYF
-	TRBD1	TRBV4-3	TRBJ2-2	TGCGCCAGCAGCCAAGGAACAGGGGGCGCAAACACCGGGGAGCTGTTTTTT	CASSQGTGGANTGELFF
few	-	TRBV4-3	TRBJ2-2	TGCGCCAGCAGCCAAGAGTCGTCGGGTTCTCTCACCGGGGAGCTGTTTTTT	CASSQESSGSLTGELFF
-	-	TRBV7-2	TRBJ1-2	TGTGCCAGCAGCTTCGCAATGTTGTCTAACTATGGCTACACCTTC	CASSFAMLSNYGYTF
few	TRBD2	TRBV4-3	TRBJ2-3	TGCGCCAGCAGCCCAAAAATAGCGGGGGGGCGGCCAGATACGCAGTATTTT	CASSPKIAGGRPDTQYF
many	-	TRBV19	TRBJ2-4	TGTGCCAGTAGCACAGGGCAGGGTTTCAACATTCAGTACTTC	CASSTGQGFNIQYF
-	TRBD1	TRBV12-3/TRBV12-4	TRBJ2-5	TGTGCCAGCAGTTTGGGACAGGTGGAGACCCAGTACTTC	CASSLGQVETQYF
-	-	TRBV4-1	TRBJ2-1	TGCGCCAGCAGCCAAGACGACAACAATGAGCAGTTCTTC	CASSQDDNNEQFF
few	-	TRBV4-1	TRBJ2-2	TGCGCCAGCAGCCAAGTCATTCTAGCCGGGGAGCTGTTTTTT	CASSQVILAGELFF
-	-	TRBV2	TRBJ2-7	TGTGCCACCGTCGGGAAGGGCCCGGACCCATCCTACGAGCAGTACTTC	CATVGKGPDPSYEQYF
-	-	TRBV4-1	TRBJ1-2	TGCGCCAGCAGCCGCAATAAGGGCTACACCTTC	CASSRNKGYTF
-	TRBD2	TRBV7-9	TRBJ2-3	TGTGCCAGCGGCATCGGGGGGGTTAAAAAAACAGATACGCAGTATTTT	CASGIGGVKKTDTQYF
few	-	TRBV7-8	TRBJ1-1	TGTGCCAGCAGCCCCGTGGACCAACTGGCGTACACTGAAGCTTTCTTT	CASSPVDQLAYTEAFF
few	-	TRBV7-2	TRBJ2-3	TGTGCCAGCAGCTTAGTCCGACGGCAGGCAGATACGCAGTATTTT	CASSLVRRQADTQYF
-	TRBD1	TRBV6-1	TRBJ2-7	TGTGCCAGCAGTCCCCGACAGGGGGGCCCCTACGAGCAGTACTTC	CASSPRQGGPYEQYF
-	-	TRBV4-3	TRBJ2-2	TGCGCCAGCAGCCAACTAACTAGTACCGGGGAGCTGTTTTTT	CASSQLTSTGELFF
many	-	TRBV5-1	TRBJ2-3	TGCGCCAGCAGCTATGGGGATACGCAGTATTTT	CASSYGDTQYF
-	-	TRBV3-1	TRBJ2-6	TGTGCCAGCAGCCAAGTATGGGCATCCCCTGGGGCCAACGTCCTGACTTTC	CASSQVWASPGANVLTF
-	-	TRBV6-2/TRBV6-3	TRBJ2-6	TGTGCCAGCAGTTGGGAGAACTCTGGGGCCAACGTCCTGACTTTC	CASSWENSGANVLTF
few	TRBD2	TRBV6-1	TRBJ2-1	TGTGCCAGCAAGCTAGCGGGGGGGAGTTACAATGAGCAGTTCTTC	CASKLAGGSYNEQFF